What follows describes a single T cell receptor (beta chain). Its antigen remains unidentified. Germline is not matched at one junction end, which may reflect a read error. The length of the CDR3 is 13 residues. The germline gives CDR1 SGHAT, CDR2 FQDESV (reference sequence). No cell sorting was done before RNA was extracted from the tissue. Distant lung tissue was collected more than 3 cm away from the tumor edge. The sample originates from a study of tumor and adjacent non-tumor tissue in lung cancer. General observations from the study: Normal lung showed higher cumulative top 100 clone frequency than tumor.

The library came from three nested PCR rounds adapted from ARM-PCR protocols. TCRdb re-derived calls from the multiplex PCR reads in MiXCR, one entry per CDR3 protein. The data hold tens of thousands of distinct CDR3 sequences, with roughly 60% observed a single time. The clonotype comes from a woman in her 40s with non-small cell lung cancer. Material for sequencing was distant non-tumor lung tissue. The rearrangement joins TRBV11-1 to TRBJ1-1; D not certain. CDR3 sequence (DNA): TGTGCAAGCAGCGACTTACTGCACACTGAAGCTTTCTTT. It specifies CASSDLLHTEAFF. The variable domain in full, completed from reference TRBV11-1 and TRBJ1-1, reads EAEVAQSPRYKITEKSQAVAFWCDPISGHATLYWYRQILGQGPELLVQFQDESVVDDSQLPKDRFSAERLKGVDSTLKIQPAELGDSAMYLCASSDLLHTEAFFGQGTRLTVV.